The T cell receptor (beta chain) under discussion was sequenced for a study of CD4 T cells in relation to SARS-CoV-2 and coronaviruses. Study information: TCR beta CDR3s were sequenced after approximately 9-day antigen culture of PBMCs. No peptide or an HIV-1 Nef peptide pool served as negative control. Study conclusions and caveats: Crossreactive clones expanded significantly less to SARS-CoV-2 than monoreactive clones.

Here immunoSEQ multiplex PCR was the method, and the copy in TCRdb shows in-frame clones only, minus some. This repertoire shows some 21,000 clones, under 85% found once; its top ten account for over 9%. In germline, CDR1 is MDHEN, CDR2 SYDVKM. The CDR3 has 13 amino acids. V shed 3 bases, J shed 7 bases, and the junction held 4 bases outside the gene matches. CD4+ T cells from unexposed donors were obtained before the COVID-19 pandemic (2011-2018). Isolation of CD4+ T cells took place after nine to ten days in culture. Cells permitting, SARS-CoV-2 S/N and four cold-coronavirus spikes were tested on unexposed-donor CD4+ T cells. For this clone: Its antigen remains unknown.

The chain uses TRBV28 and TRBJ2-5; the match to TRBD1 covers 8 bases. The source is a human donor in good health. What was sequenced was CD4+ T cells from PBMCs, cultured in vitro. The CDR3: CASSFQGAGTQYF. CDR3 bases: TGTGCCAGCAGTTTTCAGGGGGCTGGGACCCAGTACTTC.